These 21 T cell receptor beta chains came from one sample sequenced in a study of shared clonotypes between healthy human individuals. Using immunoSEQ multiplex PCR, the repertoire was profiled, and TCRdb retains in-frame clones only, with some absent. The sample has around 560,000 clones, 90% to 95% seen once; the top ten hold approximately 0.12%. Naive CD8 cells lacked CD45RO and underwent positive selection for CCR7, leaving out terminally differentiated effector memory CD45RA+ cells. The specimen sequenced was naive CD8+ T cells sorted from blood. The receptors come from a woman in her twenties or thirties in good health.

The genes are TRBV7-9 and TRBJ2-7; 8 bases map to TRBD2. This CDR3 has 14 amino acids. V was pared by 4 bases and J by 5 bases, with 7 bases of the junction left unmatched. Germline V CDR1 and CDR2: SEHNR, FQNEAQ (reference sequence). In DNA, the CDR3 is TGTGCCAGCAGCTCCCCCCGAGCGGGAGACGAGCAGTACTTC. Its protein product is CASSSPRAGDEQYF.

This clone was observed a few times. The CDR3 sequence: CASSRRTGGYEQYF. Here the CDR3 DNA reads TGTGCCAGCAGCCGACGGACAGGGGGCTACGAGCAGTACTTC. The chain employs TRBV7-9 and TRBJ2-7, with 10 bases lining up with TRBD1. Germline CDR1 reads SEHNR; CDR2 reads FQNEAQ (reference sequence). Trimming took 5 bases from V and 3 from J; bases not matched to a gene: 4. The CDR3 is 14 residues long.

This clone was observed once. The CDR3 nucleotides are TGCGCCAGCAGCCCGGGGGGAGAGGAGACCCAGTACTTC. It translates to CASSPGGEETQYF. The chain joins TRBV4-1 to TRBJ2-5; 7 bases align to TRBD2. The CDR3 has 13 residues. J lost 5 bases, V lost 4 bases, and 4 bases had no gene match. The germline V gene has CDR1 MGHRA and CDR2 YSYEKL.

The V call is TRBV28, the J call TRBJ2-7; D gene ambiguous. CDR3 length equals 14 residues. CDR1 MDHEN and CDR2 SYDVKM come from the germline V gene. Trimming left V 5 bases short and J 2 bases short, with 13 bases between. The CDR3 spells CASSRVDGTYEQYF. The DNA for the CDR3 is TGTGCCAGCAGTAGGGTGGACGGAACCTACGAGCAGTACTTC.

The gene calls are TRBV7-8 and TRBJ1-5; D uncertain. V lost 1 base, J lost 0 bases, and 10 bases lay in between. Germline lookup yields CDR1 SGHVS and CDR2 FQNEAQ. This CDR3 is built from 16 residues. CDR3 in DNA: TGTGCCAGCAGCTTAGATAGTAGCCCTAGCAATCAGCCCCAGCATTTT. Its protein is CASSLDSSPSNQPQHF.

The CDR3, as DNA: TGTGCCAGCAGCTTATATGACAGGGGGGAGACTGAAGCTTTCTTT. Translation gives CASSLYDRGETEAFF. This chain uses TRBV7-8 with TRBJ1-1; 9 bases line up with TRBD1. Germline V CDR1 and CDR2: SGHVS, FQNEAQ. The V and J ends lost 2 bases and 5 bases, in that order; junction bases with no gene match: 6. The CDR3 covers 15 residues.

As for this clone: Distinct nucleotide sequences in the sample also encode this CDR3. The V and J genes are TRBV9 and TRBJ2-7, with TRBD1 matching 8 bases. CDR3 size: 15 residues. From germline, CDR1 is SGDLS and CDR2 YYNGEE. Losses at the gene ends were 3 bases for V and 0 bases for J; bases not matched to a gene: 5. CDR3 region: CASSAGQGSSYEQYF. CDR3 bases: TGTGCCAGCAGCGCCGGACAGGGAAGCTCCTACGAGCAGTACTTC.

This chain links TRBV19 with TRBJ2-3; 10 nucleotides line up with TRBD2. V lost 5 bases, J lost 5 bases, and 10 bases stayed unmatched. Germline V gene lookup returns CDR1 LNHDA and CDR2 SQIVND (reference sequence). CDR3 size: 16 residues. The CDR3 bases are TGTGCCAGTAGTGAAGTACTAGCGGGGAGTCAAGATACGCAGTATTTT. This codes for CASSEVLAGSQDTQYF.

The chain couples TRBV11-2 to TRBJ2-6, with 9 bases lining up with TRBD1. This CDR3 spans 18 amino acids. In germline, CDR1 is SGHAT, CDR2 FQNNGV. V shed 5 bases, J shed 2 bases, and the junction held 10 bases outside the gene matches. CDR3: CASSGRDREGTGANVLTF. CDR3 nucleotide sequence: TGTGCCAGCAGCGGTCGGGACAGGGAGGGGACTGGGGCCAACGTCCTGACTTTC.

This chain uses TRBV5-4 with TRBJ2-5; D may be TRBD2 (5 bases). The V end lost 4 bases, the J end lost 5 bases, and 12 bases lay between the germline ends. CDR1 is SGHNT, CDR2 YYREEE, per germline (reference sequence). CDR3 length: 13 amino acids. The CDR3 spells CASSPEVWETQYF. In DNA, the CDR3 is TGTGCCAGCAGCCCGGAGGTGTGGGAGACCCAGTACTTC. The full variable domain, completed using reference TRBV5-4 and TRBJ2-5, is ETGVTQSPTHLIKTRGQQVTLRCSSQSGHNTVSWYQQALGQGPQFIFQYYREEENGRGNFPPRFSGLQFPNYSSELNVNALELDDSALYLCASSPEVWETQYFGPGTRLLVL.

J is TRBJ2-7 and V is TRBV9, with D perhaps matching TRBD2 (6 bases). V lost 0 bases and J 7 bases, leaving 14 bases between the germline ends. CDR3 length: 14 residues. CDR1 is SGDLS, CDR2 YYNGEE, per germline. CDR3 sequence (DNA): TGTGCCAGCAGCGTAGAGGTGGTCAGCGGGGAGCAGTACTTC. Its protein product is CASSVEVVSGEQYF.

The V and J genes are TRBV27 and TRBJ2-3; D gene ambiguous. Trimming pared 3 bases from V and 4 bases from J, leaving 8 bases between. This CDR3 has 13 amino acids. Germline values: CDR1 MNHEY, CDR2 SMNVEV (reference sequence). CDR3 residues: CASSLFLADTQYF. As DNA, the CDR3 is TGTGCCAGCAGTTTGTTCCTGGCAGATACGCAGTATTTT.

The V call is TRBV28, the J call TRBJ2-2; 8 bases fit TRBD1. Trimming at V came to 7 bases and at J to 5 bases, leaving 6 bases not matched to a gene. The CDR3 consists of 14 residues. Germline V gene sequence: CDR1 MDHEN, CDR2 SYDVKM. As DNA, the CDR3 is TGTGCCAGCACCCCGACAGGGGAGACCGGGGAGCTGTTTTTT. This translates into CASTPTGETGELFF.

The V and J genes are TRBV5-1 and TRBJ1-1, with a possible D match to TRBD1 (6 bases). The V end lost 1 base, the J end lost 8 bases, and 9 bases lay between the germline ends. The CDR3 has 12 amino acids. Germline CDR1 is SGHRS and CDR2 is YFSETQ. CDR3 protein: CASSLNRVEAFF. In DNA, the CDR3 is TGCGCCAGCAGCTTGAACAGGGTCGAAGCTTTCTTT.

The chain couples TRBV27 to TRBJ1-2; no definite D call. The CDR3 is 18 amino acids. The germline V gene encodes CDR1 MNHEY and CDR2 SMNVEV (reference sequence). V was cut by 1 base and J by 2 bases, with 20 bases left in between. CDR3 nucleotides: TGTGCCAGCAGTTTATTTGGAGAAGACGCGTGGGCCAACTATGGCTACACCTTC. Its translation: CASSLFGEDAWANYGYTF.

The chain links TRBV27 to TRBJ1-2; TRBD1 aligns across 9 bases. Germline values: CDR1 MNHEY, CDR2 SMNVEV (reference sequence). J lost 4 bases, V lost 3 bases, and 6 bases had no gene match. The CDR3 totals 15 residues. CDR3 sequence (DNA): TGTGCCAGCAGTTTTTCAACAGGGGGCCTCTATGGCTACACCTTC. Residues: CASSFSTGGLYGYTF.

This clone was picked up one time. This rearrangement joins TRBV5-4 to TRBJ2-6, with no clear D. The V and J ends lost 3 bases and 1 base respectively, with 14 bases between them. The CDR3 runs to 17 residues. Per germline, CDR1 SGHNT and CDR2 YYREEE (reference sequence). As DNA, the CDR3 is TGTGCCAGCAGCTCCCCATCGGACGGGTCTGGGGCCAACGTCCTGACTTTC. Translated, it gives CASSSPSDGSGANVLTF.

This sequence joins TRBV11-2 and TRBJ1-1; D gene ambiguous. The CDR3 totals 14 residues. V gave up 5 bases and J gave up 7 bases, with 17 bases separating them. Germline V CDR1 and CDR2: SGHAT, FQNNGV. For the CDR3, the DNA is TGTGCCAGCAGCCAGGCCCTGGGCCCCCGTGAAGCTTTCTTT. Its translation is CASSQALGPREAFF.

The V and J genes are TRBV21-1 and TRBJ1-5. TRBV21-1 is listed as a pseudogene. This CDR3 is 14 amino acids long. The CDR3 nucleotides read TGTGCCAGCAGCATCCGGGTTGGGCCCCAGCCCCAGCATTTT. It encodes CASSIRVGPQPQHF.

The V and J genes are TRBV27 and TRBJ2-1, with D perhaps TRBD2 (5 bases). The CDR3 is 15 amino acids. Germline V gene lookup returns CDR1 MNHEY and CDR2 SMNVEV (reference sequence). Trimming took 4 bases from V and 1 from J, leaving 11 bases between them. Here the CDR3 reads CASSSSPQSYNEQFF. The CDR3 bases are TGTGCCAGCAGTTCTAGCCCACAGTCCTACAATGAGCAGTTCTTC.

CDR3: CASSHKPGLASHYGYTF. CDR3 in DNA: TGTGCCAGCAGCCATAAACCGGGACTCGCTTCCCACTATGGCTACACCTTC. V and J are TRBV14 and TRBJ1-2; tentatively, D is TRBD1 (5 bases). With 3 bases removed from V and 3 bases from J, the gap between germline ends came to 20 bases. CDR3 length: 17 residues. The germline CDR1 and CDR2 sequences are SGHDN and FVKESK.